One sample yielded the 5 T cell receptor beta chains listed below, sequenced in a study of CD8 T cells in Susac syndrome. Reverse transcription of roughly 0.45 to 1 ug RNA used random hexamers. TCRdb fed the immunoSEQ multiplex PCR reads into MiXCR, producing one record per CDR3 protein. The repertoire holds some 210,000 distinct CDR3 sequences, with about 94% as singletons. The sample taken for sequencing was CD4+ T cells from PBMCs. These receptors all come from a human donor with Susac syndrome.

The chain employs TRBV4-2 and TRBJ2-1; TRBD2 aligns across 7 bases. The J segment lost 7 bases and the V segment lost 0 bases, leaving 9 bases of the junction unmatched. The CDR3 runs 16 residues. Germline V lookup: CDR1 LGHNA, CDR2 YNFKEQ. The CDR3 DNA reads as TGTGCCAGCAGCCAAGATTCAAGCGGGGACTTGAATGAGCAGTTCTTC. Translated: CASSQDSSGDLNEQFF.

V is TRBV20-1 and J is TRBJ1-4; D not certain. Germline-derived CDR1 and CDR2 are DFQATT and SNEGSKA (reference sequence). The ends were cut back, 5 bases at V and 6 bases at J, with 22 bases in the middle. This CDR3 region has 16 residues. The DNA for the CDR3 is TGCAGTGCTGACCCCCCTCGGCGAGAAGAGGATGAAAAACTGTTTTTT. It codes for CSADPPRREEDEKLFF.

The gene calls are TRBV15 and TRBJ1-1, with D perhaps TRBD1 (5 bases). V lost 0 bases and J 2 bases, leaving 13 bases between the germline ends. Germline V gene lookup returns CDR1 LNHNV and CDR2 YYDKDF (reference sequence). The CDR3 is 16 residues long. CDR3 residues: CATSREVAGRNTEAFF. The CDR3 DNA reads as TGTGCCACCAGCAGAGAGGTCGCAGGGCGAAACACTGAAGCTTTCTTT.

This chain uses TRBV30 with TRBJ1-1; maybe TRBD1 (6 bases). The CDR3 is made up of 14 amino acids. The ends were cut back, 4 bases at V and 1 base at J, with 13 bases in the middle. CDR1 and CDR2 (germline): GTSNPN, SVGIG (reference sequence). The CDR3 bases are TGTGCCTGGAATGCGGGACACGAGAACACTGAAGCTTTCTTT. Protein product: CAWNAGHENTEAFF.

The chain couples TRBV29-1 to TRBJ1-2; TRBD1 is a possible D gene (6 bases). V dropped 7 bases and J dropped 3 bases, with 12 bases sitting between them. The germline gives CDR1 SQVTM, CDR2 ANQGSEA. There are 12 residues in the CDR3. The CDR3 here is CSATQGDYGYTF. CDR3 sequence (DNA): TGCAGCGCCACACAGGGAGACTATGGCTACACCTTC.